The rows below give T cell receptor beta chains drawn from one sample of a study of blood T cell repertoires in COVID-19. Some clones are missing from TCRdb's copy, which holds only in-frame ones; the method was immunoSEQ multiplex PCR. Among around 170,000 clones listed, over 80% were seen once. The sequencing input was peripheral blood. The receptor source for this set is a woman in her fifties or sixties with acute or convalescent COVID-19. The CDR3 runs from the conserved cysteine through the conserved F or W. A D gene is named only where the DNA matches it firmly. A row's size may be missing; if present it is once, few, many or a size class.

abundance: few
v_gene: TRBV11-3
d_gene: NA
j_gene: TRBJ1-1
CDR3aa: CASSPRGGNTEAFF
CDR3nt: TGTGCCAGCAGCCCCCGGGGGGGGAACACTGAAGCTTTCTTT

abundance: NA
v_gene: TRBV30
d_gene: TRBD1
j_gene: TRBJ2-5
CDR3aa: CAWGSGQGRETQYF
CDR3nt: TGTGCCTGGGGATCGGGACAGGGGAGGGAGACCCAGTACTTC

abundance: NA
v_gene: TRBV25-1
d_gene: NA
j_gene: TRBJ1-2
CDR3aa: CASSAGTPNYGYTF
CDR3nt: TGTGCCAGCAGTGCAGGCACTCCTAACTATGGCTACACCTTC

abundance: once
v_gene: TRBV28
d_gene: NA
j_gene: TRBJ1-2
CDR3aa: CASSFLGRGSTENYGYTF
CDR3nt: TGTGCCAGCAGTTTTCTTGGGCGGGGATCTACAGAAAACTATGGCTACACCTTC

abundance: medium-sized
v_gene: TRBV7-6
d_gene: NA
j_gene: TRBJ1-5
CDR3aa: CASSLGGDLRNQPQHF
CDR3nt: TGTGCCAGCAGCTTAGGCGGGGACCTTCGAAATCAGCCCCAGCATTTT

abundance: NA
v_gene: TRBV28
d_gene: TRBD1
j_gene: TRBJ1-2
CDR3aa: CASRGSLGTGAGFNYGYTF
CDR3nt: TGTGCCAGCAGGGGATCACTTGGGACAGGGGCAGGATTTAACTATGGCTACACCTTC

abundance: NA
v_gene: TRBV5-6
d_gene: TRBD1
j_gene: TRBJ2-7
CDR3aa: CASSLGSGGFHEQYF
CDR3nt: TGTGCCAGCAGCTTGGGGTCAGGGGGCTTTCACGAGCAGTACTTC

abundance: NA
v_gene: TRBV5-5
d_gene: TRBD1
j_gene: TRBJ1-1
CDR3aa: CASSLWGQGNTEAFF
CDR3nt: TGTGCCAGCAGCTTGTGGGGACAGGGGAACACTGAAGCTTTCTTT

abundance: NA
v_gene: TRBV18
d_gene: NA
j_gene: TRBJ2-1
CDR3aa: CASSPSGIYNEQFF
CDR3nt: TGTGCCAGCTCACCGTCGGGGATCTACAATGAGCAGTTCTTC

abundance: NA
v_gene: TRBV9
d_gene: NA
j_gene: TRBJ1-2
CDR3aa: CASSVGRGGGYTF
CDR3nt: TGTGCCAGCAGCGTAGGCAGGGGTGGAGGCTACACCTTC

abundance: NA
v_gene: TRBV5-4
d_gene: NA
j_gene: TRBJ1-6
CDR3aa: CASGERGRSPLHF
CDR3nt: TGTGCCAGCGGAGAAAGGGGCCGTTCACCCCTCCACTTT

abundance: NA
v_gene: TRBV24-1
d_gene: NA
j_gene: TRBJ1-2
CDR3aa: CATSDREGRGNYGYTF
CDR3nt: TGTGCCACCAGTGATCGTGAGGGACGGGGGAACTATGGCTACACCTTC

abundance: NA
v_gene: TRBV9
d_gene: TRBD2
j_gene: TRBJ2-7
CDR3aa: CASSVGLADSYEQYF
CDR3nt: TGTGCCAGCAGCGTAGGACTAGCGGACTCCTACGAGCAGTACTTC

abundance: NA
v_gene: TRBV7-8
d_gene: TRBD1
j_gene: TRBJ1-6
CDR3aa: CASSPWDSPYNSPLHF
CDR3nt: TGTGCCAGCAGCCCATGGGACAGCCCCTATAATTCACCCCTCCACTTT

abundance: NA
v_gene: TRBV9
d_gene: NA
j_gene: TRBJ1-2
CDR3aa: CASSVVEREGGYTF
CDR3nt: TGTGCCAGCAGCGTAGTGGAGAGGGAAGGAGGCTACACCTTC

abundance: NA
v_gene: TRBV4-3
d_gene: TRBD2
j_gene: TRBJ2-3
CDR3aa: CASSQLAGTDTQYF
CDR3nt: TGCGCCAGCAGCCAACTAGCGGGCACAGATACGCAGTATTTT

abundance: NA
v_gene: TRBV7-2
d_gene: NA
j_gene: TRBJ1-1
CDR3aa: CATRGSEPEAFF
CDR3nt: TGTGCCACCCGGGGTTCAGAACCTGAAGCTTTCTTT

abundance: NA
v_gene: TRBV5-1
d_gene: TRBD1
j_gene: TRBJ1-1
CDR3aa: CASHRTGLMNTEAFF
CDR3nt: TGCGCCAGCCACCGGACAGGCCTAATGAACACTGAAGCTTTCTTT

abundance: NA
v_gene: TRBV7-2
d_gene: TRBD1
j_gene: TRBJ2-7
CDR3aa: CASKMDRDSYEQYF
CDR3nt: TGTGCCAGCAAAATGGACAGGGACTCCTACGAGCAGTACTTC

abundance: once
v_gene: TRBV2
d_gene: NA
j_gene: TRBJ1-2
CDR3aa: CASRSNNYGYTF
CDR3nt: TGTGCCAGCAGATCAAATAACTATGGCTACACCTTC

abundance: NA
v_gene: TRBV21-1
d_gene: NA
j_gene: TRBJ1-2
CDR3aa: CASSLTGKGRSDGYTF
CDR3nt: TGTGCCAGCAGCCTCACCGGGAAAGGGCGATCGGATGGCTACACCTTC

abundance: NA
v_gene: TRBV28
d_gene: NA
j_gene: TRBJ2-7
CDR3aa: CASSSGGPYEQYF
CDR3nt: TGTGCCAGCAGTTCCGGGGGGCCCTACGAGCAGTACTTC